These 32 T cell receptor beta chains originate from one sample sequenced in a study of cytotoxic CD8 clonotypes in ibrutinib-treated CLL. Measured with immunoSEQ multiplex PCR; TCRdb has only the in-frame clones, and not every one. The profile covers under 300,000 clones, with less than 75% appearing a single time and less than 20% taken by the ten largest. The specimen was PBMCs, collected after 24 months of ibrutinib treatment. These receptors were collected from a human donor with chronic lymphocytic leukemia.

In nucleotides, the CDR3 is TGCAGCGTTGATCCTGGGTCTGACATGTTAGACACAGATACGCAGTATTTT. Its protein product is CSVDPGSDMLDTDTQYF. The gene calls are TRBV29-1 and TRBJ2-3; no definite D call. There are 17 residues in the CDR3. Trimming cost V 3 bases and J 2 bases, with 21 bases left between them. The germline gives CDR1 SQVTM, CDR2 ANQGSEA.

J is TRBJ2-1 and V is TRBV5-6; 10 bases align to TRBD2. The CDR3 length is 16 residues. Germline CDR1 and CDR2: SGHDT and YYEEEE. V was clipped by 4 bases and J by 6 bases; unmatched bases: 10. The CDR3 region is CASSPRTSGLSNEQFF. The CDR3 DNA is TGTGCCAGCAGCCCTAGGACTAGCGGTTTGAGCAATGAGCAGTTCTTC.

This clone was counted only a few times. The chain recombines TRBV5-4 with TRBJ2-5; D assignment may be TRBD1 or TRBD2 (5 bases each). The CDR3 is made up of 17 amino acids. CDR1 SGHNT and CDR2 YYREEE come from the germline V gene (reference sequence). Trimming pared 1 base from V and 0 bases from J, leaving 16 bases between. The CDR3: CASSLSIGETYQETQYF. The CDR3 DNA sequence: TGTGCCAGCAGCTTGTCAATAGGGGAGACGTACCAAGAGACCCAGTACTTC.

A word on this clone: A read error is likely, as this CDR3 ends without the conserved phenylalanine or tryptophan. No DNA is shown, since the ends of the CDR3 on it are uncertain; the CDR3 is the one TCRdb lists. The chain has TRBV28 and TRBJ2-7; the table names TRBD2, a call not compared with the DNA. Counting both end residues, the CDR3 totals 13 amino acids. Germline CDR1 and CDR2: MDHEN and SYDVKM. The CDR3 spells CASSPPDGNSRPI.

This chain uses TRBV11-3 with TRBJ2-3, with 9 bases fitting TRBD2. V shed 4 bases, J shed 6 bases, and the junction held 5 bases outside the gene matches. Germline V gene data show CDR1 as SGHNT and CDR2 as YENEEA. The CDR3 spans 14 residues. Written as DNA, the CDR3 is TGTGCCAGCAGCTCGGCGGGAGGGGGGGATACGCAGTATTTT. Translating it yields CASSSAGGGDTQYF.

This clone was observed a few times. The V call is TRBV5-1, the J call TRBJ2-5; D unresolved. Germline V gene lookup returns CDR1 SGHRS and CDR2 YFSETQ. V lost 6 bases and J 0 bases, leaving 15 bases between the germline ends. The CDR3 has 15 amino acids. The CDR3 DNA reads as TGCGCCAGCAATGAGTCTCCTTCCTACCAAGAGACCCAGTACTTC. Protein product: CASNESPSYQETQYF.

CDR3 sequence (DNA): TGCGCCAGCAGCCCCAACACAGACTCCTACGAGCAGTACTTC. This translates into CASSPNTDSYEQYF. This sequence joins TRBV5-1 and TRBJ2-7, with unresolved D. The CDR3 extends over 14 amino acids. V was pared by 4 bases and J by 0 bases, with 11 bases between. Germline CDR1 is SGHRS and CDR2 is YFSETQ.

The chain is built from TRBV4-3 and TRBJ2-2; D not certain. The CDR3 spans 14 residues. The ends were cut back, 1 base at V and 4 bases at J, with 7 bases in the middle. Germline CDR1 is LGHNA and CDR2 is YSLEER. The CDR3 here is CASSQAVLTGELFF. CDR3 bases: TGCGCCAGCAGCCAAGCGGTCCTCACCGGGGAGCTGTTTTTT.

The count of this clone is one. The chain's CDR3 is CASSGAERGSYEQYF. CDR3 coding DNA: TGTGCCAGCAGTGGGGCGGAGCGGGGCTCCTACGAGCAGTACTTC. The chain employs TRBV28 and TRBJ2-7, with TRBD2 matching over 7 bases. The J segment lost 0 bases and the V segment lost 5 bases, leaving 7 bases of the junction unmatched. The length of the CDR3 is 15 residues. Looked up from germline, CDR1 is MDHEN and CDR2 is SYDVKM.

The chain recombines TRBV5-1 with TRBJ2-1; D may correspond to TRBD1 or TRBD2 (6 bases each). Trimming shortened V by 6 bases and J by 4 bases, and 14 bases separated the two germline ends. The germline V gene has CDR1 SGHRS and CDR2 YFSETQ. The CDR3 sequence is 14 residues long. CDR3 nucleotide sequence: TGCGCCAGCACCTGGGGGGCATCTTACAATGAGCAGTTCTTC. Translation gives CASTWGASYNEQFF.

The chain recombines TRBV10-3 with TRBJ2-7, with 8 bases identical to TRBD2. After removal of 6 bases from V and 2 bases from J, the junction contained 9 bases not matched to a gene. CDR1 is ENHRY, CDR2 SYGVKD, per germline. The CDR3 runs to 15 residues. The CDR3 nucleotides read TGTGCCATCAGCCAACCCACTAGCGGCCCCTACGAGCAGTACTTC. Translating it yields CAISQPTSGPYEQYF.

This clone was counted a few times. The chain couples TRBV6-5 to TRBJ2-7; D tentatively reads TRBD1 or TRBD2 (7 bases each). In germline, CDR1 is MNHEY, CDR2 SVGAGI. The CDR3 totals 15 residues. V was shortened by 6 bases and J by 5 bases, with 20 bases between the two germline ends. This CDR3 is CASRPTGEGPDEQYF. CDR3 coding DNA: TGTGCCAGCAGACCAACAGGGGAGGGGCCGGACGAGCAGTACTTC.

The chain links TRBV30 to TRBJ1-4; tentatively, D is TRBD1 (5 bases). The CDR3 extends over 14 amino acids. CDR1 and CDR2 from the germline V gene are GTSNPN and SVGIG (reference sequence). Trimming pared 2 bases from V and 5 bases from J, leaving 12 bases between. The CDR3 protein is CAWSRGRVNEKLFF. The CDR3 nucleotides read TGTGCCTGGAGTCGGGGCAGAGTGAATGAAAAACTGTTTTTT.

This chain joins TRBV14 and TRBJ2-2; no definite D call. V was trimmed by 4 bases and J by 7 bases, leaving 10 bases between them. CDR1 is SGHDN and CDR2 is FVKESK in the germline V gene. The CDR3 extends over 13 amino acids. CDR3 amino acids: CASSLNLGGELFF. DNA for the CDR3: TGTGCCAGCAGCCTAAACCTAGGCGGGGAGCTGTTTTTT.

The chain uses TRBV27 and TRBJ2-2; 7 bases are a match to TRBD2. V dropped 6 bases and J dropped 2; count of bases not matched to a gene: 6. The germline V gene has CDR1 MNHEY and CDR2 SMNVEV (reference sequence). The CDR3 length is 15 residues. The CDR3 here is CASSRLADNTGELFF. In DNA form, the CDR3 reads TGTGCCAGCAGCCGCCTAGCGGATAACACCGGGGAGCTGTTTTTT.

The gene calls are TRBV7-9 and TRBJ2-2; TRBD2 is a possible D gene (6 bases). Looked up from germline, CDR1 is SEHNR and CDR2 is FQNEAQ (reference sequence). The CDR3 loop spans 14 amino acids. V lost 1 base and J 5 bases, leaving 8 bases between the germline ends. In DNA form, the CDR3 reads TGTGCCAGCAGCTTAGAGGGGAGGACCGGGGAGCTGTTTTTT. Its translation: CASSLEGRTGELFF.

The gene calls are TRBV6-1 and TRBJ1-4; D is ambiguous. Germline CDR1 and CDR2: MNHNS and SASEGT. CDR3 size: 14 residues. V shed 4 bases and J shed 3 bases, with 9 bases lying between them. Here the CDR3 reads CASSGGIANEKLFF. CDR3 DNA: TGTGCCAGCAGTGGTGGGATAGCTAATGAAAAACTGTTTTTT.

This clone was detected only a few times. V and J are TRBV4-2 and TRBJ1-2; no clear D. V was shortened by 6 bases and J by 3 bases, with 8 bases between the two germline ends. CDR1 and CDR2 (germline): LGHNA, YNFKEQ. The CDR3 has 12 residues. In DNA, the CDR3 is TGTGCCAGCAGAAAGCAAGACTATGGCTACACCTTC. As protein: CASRKQDYGYTF.

The chain combines TRBV30 with TRBJ2-3; the D is unclear. Germline V gene sequence: CDR1 GTSNPN, CDR2 SVGIG (reference sequence). This CDR3 contains 12 residues. V lost 8 bases and J lost 0, with 9 bases in between. In DNA, the CDR3 is TGTGCCCACACATTCAGCACAGATACGCAGTATTTT. The encoded protein is CAHTFSTDTQYF.

The chain employs TRBV6-5 and TRBJ2-1, with 10 bases lining up with TRBD2. The CDR3 covers 13 residues. Germline CDR1 MNHEY, CDR2 SVGAGI. V lost 5 bases, J lost 10 bases, and 5 bases stayed unmatched. CDR3 region: CASSEGLAIEQFF. CDR3 DNA: TGTGCCAGCAGTGAGGGACTAGCGATCGAGCAGTTCTTC.

CDR3 sequence (DNA): TGCGCCAGCAGCTACGGGACAGCCTACGAGCAGTACTTC. Translating gives CASSYGTAYEQYF. The chain is built from TRBV5-1 and TRBJ2-7; TRBD1 agrees at 7 bases. The junction had 2 bases not matched to a gene; V was cut back by 3 bases and J by 2 bases. Germline loops: CDR1 SGHRS, CDR2 YFSETQ. The CDR3 runs 13 residues.

This rearrangement joins TRBV15 to TRBJ2-1; 16 bases align to TRBD2. In germline, CDR1 is LNHNV, CDR2 YYDKDF (reference sequence). V lost 3 bases and J lost 6; bases outside the gene matches: 2. The CDR3 is 16 residues long. CDR3 protein: CATSRGLAGGTNEQFF. CDR3 DNA: TGTGCCACCAGCAGGGGACTAGCGGGAGGGACCAATGAGCAGTTCTTC.

This clone has just a few counts. The rearrangement links TRBV6-6 to TRBJ2-7; the D is unclear. V was cut by 5 bases and J by 2 bases, with 13 bases left in between. The CDR3 runs 14 residues. The germline gives CDR1 MNHNY, CDR2 SVGAGI (reference sequence). This CDR3 is CASSPPTATYEQYF. The DNA for the CDR3 is TGTGCCAGCAGTCCACCGACGGCTACCTACGAGCAGTACTTC.

The rearrangement uses TRBV27 and TRBJ2-7, with TRBD2 matching over 7 bases. The CDR3 has 12 residues. The J segment lost 7 bases and the V segment lost 3 bases, leaving 3 bases of the junction unmatched. The germline CDR1 and CDR2 sequences are MNHEY and SMNVEV (reference sequence). This CDR3 is CASSFGGGEQYF. The CDR3 nucleotides read TGTGCCAGCAGTTTCGGCGGGGGAGAGCAGTACTTC.

The rearrangement links TRBV14 to TRBJ2-1, with 8 bases aligning to TRBD2. Germline trimming cut 6 bases from V and 4 bases from J; bases unmatched to any gene: 5. The CDR3 has 14 amino acids. Per the germline V gene, CDR1 is SGHDN and CDR2 is FVKESK. CDR3: CASRRTGGYNEQFF. The CDR3 coding sequence is TGTGCCAGCAGAAGGACGGGGGGGTACAATGAGCAGTTCTTC.

This clone has just one count. V usage is TRBV4-3 and J usage is TRBJ2-7; no firm D call. Looked up from germline, CDR1 is LGHNA and CDR2 is YSLEER. V lost 4 bases and J lost 6, with 19 bases in between. This CDR3 has 15 amino acids. CDR3 coding DNA: TGCGCCAGCAGCCCTTCCGAGGATATGTCACCCGAGCAGTACTTC. Protein: CASSPSEDMSPEQYF.

The rearrangement uses TRBV7-8 and TRBJ2-7; TRBD1 agrees at 7 bases. The V and J ends lost 2 bases and 0 bases, in that order; junction bases with no gene match: 7. CDR3 length: 16 amino acids. The germline gives CDR1 SGHVS, CDR2 FQNEAQ. The CDR3 protein is CASSLPRQGSSYEQYF. In DNA, the CDR3 is TGTGCCAGCAGCTTACCCCGACAGGGATCCTCCTACGAGCAGTACTTC. Supplemented by reference TRBV7-8 and TRBJ2-7, the full variable domain reads GAGVSQSPRYKVAKRGQDVALRCDPISGHVSLFWYQQALGQGPEFLTYFQNEAQLDKSGLPSDRFFAERPEGSVSTLKIQRTQQEDSAVYLCASSLPRQGSSYEQYFGPGTRLTVT.

The V and J genes are TRBV28 and TRBJ1-4; 10 bases map to TRBD1. Germline CDR1 reads MDHEN; CDR2 reads SYDVKM. Trimming at V came to 3 bases and at J to 9 bases, leaving 7 bases not matched to a gene. The CDR3 consists of 15 residues. The CDR3 loop is CASSFETGGQKKLFF. The CDR3 coding sequence is TGTGCCAGCAGTTTCGAGACAGGGGGCCAGAAAAAACTGTTTTTT.

For this clone: The DNA is left out, because the CDR3 cannot be placed on it with certainty; the CDR3 is given as TCRdb lists it. The J gene is TRBJ1-1, the V gene TRBV27. CDR1 and CDR2 from the germline V gene are MNHEY and SMNVEV (reference sequence). The CDR3 totals 15 residues, both ends included. CDR3: CASSSSTVRSTEAFF.

This chain links TRBV6-5 with TRBJ1-1; tentatively, D is TRBD1 (6 bases). V dropped 5 bases and J dropped 7 bases, with 14 bases sitting between them. Germline CDR1 and CDR2: MNHEY and SVGAGI. CDR3 length: 13 amino acids. The CDR3, as DNA: TGTGCCAGCAGTAACAGGGTGTGGGGTGAAGCTTTCTTT. Its protein product is CASSNRVWGEAFF.

This clone showed up just a few times. The J gene is TRBJ1-4, the V gene TRBV15, with a weak D call TRBD1 (5 bases). Trimming shortened V by 3 bases and J by 0 bases, and 11 bases separated the two germline ends. Germline CDR1 reads LNHNV; CDR2 reads YYDKDF (reference sequence). There are 16 residues in the CDR3. The CDR3 loop is CATSSRAGATNEKLFF. CDR3 DNA: TGTGCCACCAGCAGCAGGGCGGGGGCAACTAATGAAAAACTGTTTTTT.

The chain combines TRBV6-5 with TRBJ2-7, with TRBD1 identical over 8 bases. CDR1 MNHEY and CDR2 SVGAGI come from the germline V gene. The junction had 8 bases not matched to a gene; V was cut back by 10 bases and J by 0 bases. The CDR3 spans 14 residues. CDR3 region: CATYGQGSSYEQYF. The CDR3 DNA follows: TGTGCCACCTATGGACAGGGCAGCTCCTACGAGCAGTACTTC.